The rows below give T cell receptor beta chains drawn from one sample of a study of shared clonotypes between healthy human individuals. Here immunoSEQ multiplex PCR was the method, and the copy in TCRdb shows in-frame clones only, minus some. The sample consists of more than 450,000 clones, 79% of them appearing once. What was sequenced was PBMCs. The receptors come from a woman in her thirties or forties in good health. Some clones in this sample may be carry-over from other donors' samples. The CDR3 runs from the conserved cysteine through the conserved F or W. Fields, in order: J gene, D gene, V gene, clone size, CDR3 protein, CDR3 DNA. D genes are given only for firm matches. Some rows have no size entry. The others give once, few or many, or a class for an expanded clone.

TRBJ1-1 | - | TRBV6-1 | - | CASSEAAPDTEAFF | TGTGCCAGCAGTGAAGCAGCTCCGGACACTGAAGCTTTCTTT
TRBJ2-3 | - | TRBV5-1 | - | CASSLEVGVDTQYF | TGCGCCAGCAGCTTGGAAGTTGGGGTGGATACGCAGTATTTT
TRBJ1-2 | - | TRBV25-1 | - | CANPAPSYYGYTF | TGTGCCAACCCGGCCCCCTCTTACTATGGCTACACCTTC
TRBJ2-7 | TRBD1 | TRBV11-2 | many | CASSKDRAIYEQYF | TGTGCCAGCAGCAAGGACAGGGCGATCTACGAGCAGTACTTC
TRBJ2-1 | TRBD2 | TRBV5-1 | - | CASSLGSGGLRNEQFF | TGCGCCAGCAGCTTGGGGTCGGGAGGGCTGAGGAATGAGCAGTTCTTC
TRBJ1-2 | - | TRBV20-1 | - | CSARSRGGYTF | TGCAGTGCTAGATCTAGGGGAGGCTACACCTTC
TRBJ2-3 | TRBD2 | TRBV19 | - | CASGGGASTDTQYF | TGTGCCTCCGGGGGGGGAGCTAGCACAGATACGCAGTATTTT
TRBJ2-7 | - | TRBV19 | once | CASGTGRGGNEQYF | TGTGCCAGTGGAACGGGAAGGGGGGGGAACGAGCAGTACTTC
TRBJ2-1 | TRBD2 | TRBV28 | - | CASSLSGSSGNEQFF | TGTGCCAGCAGTTTAAGTGGGTCTAGCGGGAACGAGCAGTTCTTC
TRBJ2-1 | TRBD2 | TRBV15 | - | CATSGLTSGRYNEQFF | TGTGCCACCAGCGGATTGACTAGCGGGAGATATAATGAGCAGTTCTTC
TRBJ1-2 | - | TRBV2 | - | CASTPPAGPVGYTF | TGTGCCAGCACCCCCCCAGCAGGTCCTGTTGGCTACACCTTC
TRBJ1-5 | - | TRBV28 | - | CASRPSPSQPQHF | TGTGCCAGCAGACCTTCACCCTCCCAGCCCCAGCATTTT
TRBJ1-2 | - | TRBV5-4 | few | CASSFSLVGGYTF | TGTGCCAGCAGCTTTAGTCTTGTGGGTGGCTACACCTTC
TRBJ1-2 | TRBD1 | TRBV18 | - | CASSPTGNVYGYTF | TGTGCCAGCTCACCGACAGGGAATGTCTATGGCTACACCTTC
TRBJ2-7 | - | TRBV5-6 | - | CASSTRDEQYF | TGTGCCAGCAGCACGAGGGACGAGCAGTACTTC
TRBJ2-7 | TRBD1 | TRBV4-2 | once | CASSQHHGQAYEQYF | TGTGCCAGCAGCCAACACCACGGACAGGCCTACGAGCAGTACTTC
TRBJ2-7 | - | TRBV27 | - | CASSFTGVLYEQYF | TGTGCCAGCAGTTTTACGGGAGTGTTGTACGAGCAGTACTTC
TRBJ2-3 | - | TRBV2 | many | CASAGSAWDTQYF | TGTGCCAGCGCCGGGAGTGCTTGGGATACGCAGTATTTT
TRBJ2-2 | TRBD2 | TRBV28 | once | CASSLSTGGNTGELFF | TGTGCCAGCAGTTTAAGTACGGGAGGGAACACCGGGGAGCTGTTTTTT
TRBJ2-7 | - | TRBV23-1 | - | CASSHGGVAYEQYF | TGCGCCAGCAGTCACGGGGGAGTAGCCTACGAGCAGTACTTC
TRBJ2-5 | TRBD2 | TRBV10-3 | - | CAISGGESGRFETQYF | TGTGCCATCAGTGGAGGGGAAAGCGGGAGATTTGAGACCCAGTACTTC
TRBJ2-3 | TRBD2 | TRBV4-2 | few | CASAGLAGDADTQYF | TGTGCCAGCGCGGGACTAGCGGGAGACGCAGATACGCAGTATTTT
TRBJ2-7 | TRBD1 | TRBV28 | - | CASRDLGTEAYEQYF | TGTGCCAGCCGTGACCTCGGGACAGAAGCCTACGAGCAGTACTTC
TRBJ2-7 | - | TRBV28 | - | CASSAVGGHEQYF | TGTGCCAGCAGTGCAGTAGGAGGCCACGAGCAGTACTTC
TRBJ2-7 | - | TRBV10-1 | - | CASSATAIYEQYF | TGCGCCAGCAGTGCGACAGCGATCTACGAGCAGTACTTC
TRBJ2-7 | TRBD2 | TRBV7-2 | - | CASSSRIAGMDEQYF | TGTGCCAGCAGCAGCCGGATAGCGGGAATGGACGAGCAGTACTTC
TRBJ1-1 | - | TRBV5-1 | many | CASSLRGGTEAFF | TGCGCCAGCAGCTTAAGGGGTGGCACTGAAGCTTTCTTT
TRBJ2-3 | - | TRBV29-1 | - | CSVERRGGDTQYF | TGCAGCGTTGAAAGGAGGGGTGGAGATACGCAGTATTTT
TRBJ2-1 | - | TRBV30 | - | CAWTAQGGGARYNEQFF | TGTGCCTGGACCGCACAAGGAGGGGGGGCCCGGTACAATGAGCAGTTCTTC
TRBJ2-1 | - | TRBV28 | - | CASSSRVYNEQFF | TGTGCCAGCTCTAGTCGGGTATACAATGAGCAGTTCTTC
TRBJ2-5 | TRBD1 | TRBV5-4 | - | CASSDSRTGGSYETQYF | TGTGCCAGCAGCGATTCAAGGACAGGGGGCTCGTATGAGACCCAGTACTTC
TRBJ1-4 | - | TRBV2 | - | CASTGGKLFF | TGTGCCAGCACCGGCGGGAAACTGTTTTTT
TRBJ1-2 | - | TRBV7-9 | - | CASATAGAEGYGYTF | TGTGCCAGCGCAACCGCAGGGGCCGAAGGCTATGGCTACACCTTC
TRBJ2-5 | - | TRBV5-4 | - | CASSLVAQETQYF | TGTGCCAGCAGCTTGGTGGCTCAAGAGACCCAGTACTTC
TRBJ1-1 | TRBD1 | TRBV4-2 | - | CASSQARTGGALTEAFF | TGTGCCAGCAGCCAAGCACGGACAGGGGGCGCCTTAACTGAAGCTTTCTTT
TRBJ2-7 | - | TRBV18 | - | CASSPLGNGDEQYF | TGTGCCAGCTCACCACTGGGGAATGGGGACGAGCAGTACTTC
TRBJ2-2 | TRBD2 | TRBV30 | - | CAWSVRGLYTGELFF | TGTGCCTGGAGTGTGAGGGGACTATACACCGGGGAGCTGTTTTTT
TRBJ2-5 | - | TRBV18 | - | CASSQYQETQYF | TGTGCCAGCTCACAGTACCAAGAGACCCAGTACTTC
TRBJ2-1 | - | TRBV6-6 | - | CASSYSARSYNEQFF | TGTGCCAGCAGTTACTCCGCGAGGTCCTACAATGAGCAGTTCTTC
TRBJ1-2 | - | TRBV5-6 | - | CASSFGYYGYTF | TGTGCCAGCAGCTTCGGCTACTATGGCTACACCTTC
TRBJ2-7 | TRBD2 | TRBV19 | - | CASSMGTTYFYEQYF | TGTGCCAGTAGTATGGGGACTACATATTTCTACGAGCAGTACTTC
TRBJ2-7 | - | TRBV2 | - | CASTGAYEQYF | TGTGCCAGCACCGGGGCCTACGAGCAGTACTTC
TRBJ1-2 | - | TRBV29-1 | - | CSVRPGGGGYTF | TGCAGCGTTCGCCCCGGGGGGGGTGGCTACACCTTC
TRBJ2-7 | - | TRBV14 | once | CASSLPGTIPYEQYF | TGTGCCAGCAGCCTGCCCGGGACAATCCCCTACGAGCAGTACTTC
TRBJ1-3 | - | TRBV7-9 | - | CASSGRQGFSGNTIYF | TGTGCCAGCAGCGGAAGGCAGGGCTTCTCTGGAAACACCATATATTTT
TRBJ1-1 | - | TRBV28 | - | CASSPLGGASNTEAFF | TGTGCCAGCAGTCCCCTCGGGGGGGCCTCCAACACTGAAGCTTTCTTT
TRBJ2-7 | TRBD1 | TRBV5-1 | - | CASSVLQGAREQYF | TGCGCCAGCAGCGTCCTTCAGGGGGCTAGAGAGCAGTACTTC
TRBJ1-2 | TRBD1 | TRBV7-9 | - | CASSLEDRAGYTF | TGTGCCAGCAGCTTAGAGGACAGGGCCGGCTACACCTTC